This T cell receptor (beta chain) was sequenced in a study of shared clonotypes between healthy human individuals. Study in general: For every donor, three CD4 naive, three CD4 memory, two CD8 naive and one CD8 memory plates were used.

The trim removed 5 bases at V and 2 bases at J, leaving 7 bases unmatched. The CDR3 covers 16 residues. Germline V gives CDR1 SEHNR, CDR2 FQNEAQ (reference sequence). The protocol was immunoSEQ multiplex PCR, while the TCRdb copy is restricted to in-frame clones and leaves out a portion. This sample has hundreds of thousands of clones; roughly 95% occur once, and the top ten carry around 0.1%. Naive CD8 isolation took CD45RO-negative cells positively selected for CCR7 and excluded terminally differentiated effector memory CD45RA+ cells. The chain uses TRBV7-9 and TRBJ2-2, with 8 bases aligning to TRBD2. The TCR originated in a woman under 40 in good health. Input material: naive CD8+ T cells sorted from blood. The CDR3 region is CASSPLAGLNTGELFF. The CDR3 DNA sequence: TGTGCCAGCAGCCCCTTAGCGGGGTTAAACACCGGGGAGCTGTTTTTT.